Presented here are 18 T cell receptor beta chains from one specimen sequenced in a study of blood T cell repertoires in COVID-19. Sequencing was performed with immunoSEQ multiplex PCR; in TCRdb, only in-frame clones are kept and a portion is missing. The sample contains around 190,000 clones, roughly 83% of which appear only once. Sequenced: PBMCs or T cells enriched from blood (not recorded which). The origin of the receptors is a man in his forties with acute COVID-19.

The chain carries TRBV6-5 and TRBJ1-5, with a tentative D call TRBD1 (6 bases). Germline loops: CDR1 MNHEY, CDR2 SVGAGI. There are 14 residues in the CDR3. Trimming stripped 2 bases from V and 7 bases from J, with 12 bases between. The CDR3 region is CASSYGGAGQPQHF. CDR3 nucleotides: TGTGCCAGCAGTTACGGGGGCGCCGGACAGCCCCAGCATTTT.

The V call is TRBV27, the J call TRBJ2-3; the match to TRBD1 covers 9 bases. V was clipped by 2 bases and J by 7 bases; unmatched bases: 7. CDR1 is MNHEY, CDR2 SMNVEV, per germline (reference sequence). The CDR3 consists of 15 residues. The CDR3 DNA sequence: TGTGCCAGCAGTTTAACCGGGACAGGGATGTATACGCAGTATTTT. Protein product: CASSLTGTGMYTQYF.

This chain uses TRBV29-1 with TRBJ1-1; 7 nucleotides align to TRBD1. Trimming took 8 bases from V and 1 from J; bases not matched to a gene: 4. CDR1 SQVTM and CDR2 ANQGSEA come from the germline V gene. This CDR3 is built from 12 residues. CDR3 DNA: TGCAGCCTCCGACAGGGGAACACTGAAGCTTTCTTT. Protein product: CSLRQGNTEAFF.

For the CDR3, the DNA is TGCGCCAGCAGCCCAACACTAGCGGGAGCTTCTTACGAGCAGTACTTC. Residues: CASSPTLAGASYEQYF. The chain uses TRBV4-1 and TRBJ2-7, with 11 positions matching TRBD2. CDR1 MGHRA and CDR2 YSYEKL come from the germline V gene. The J segment lost 4 bases and the V segment lost 4 bases, leaving 9 bases of the junction unmatched. The CDR3 has 16 amino acids.

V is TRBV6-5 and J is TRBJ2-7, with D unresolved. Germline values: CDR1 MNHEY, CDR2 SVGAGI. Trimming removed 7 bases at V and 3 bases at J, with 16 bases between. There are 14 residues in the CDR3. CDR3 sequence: CASTKVGGNYEQYF. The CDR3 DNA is TGTGCCAGCACCAAGGTTGGCGGTAACTACGAGCAGTACTTC.

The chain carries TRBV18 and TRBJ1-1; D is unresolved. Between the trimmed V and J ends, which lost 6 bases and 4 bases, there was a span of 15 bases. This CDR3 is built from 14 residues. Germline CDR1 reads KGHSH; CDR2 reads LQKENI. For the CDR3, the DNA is TGTGCCAGCTCCGAGTCGGGGAGTACCACTGAAGCTTTCTTT. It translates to CASSESGSTTEAFF.

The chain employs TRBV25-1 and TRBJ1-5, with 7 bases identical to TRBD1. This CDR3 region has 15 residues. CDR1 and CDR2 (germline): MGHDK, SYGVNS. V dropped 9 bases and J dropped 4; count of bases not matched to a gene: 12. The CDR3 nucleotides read TGTGCCAGTAGCAAACAGGACAGGCATAATCAGCCCCAGCATTTT. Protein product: CASSKQDRHNQPQHF.

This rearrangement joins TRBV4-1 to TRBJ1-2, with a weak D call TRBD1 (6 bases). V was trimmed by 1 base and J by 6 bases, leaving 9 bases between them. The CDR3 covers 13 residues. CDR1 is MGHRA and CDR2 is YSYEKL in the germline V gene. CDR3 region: CASSQVGQNGYTF. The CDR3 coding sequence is TGCGCCAGCAGCCAAGTCGGACAGAATGGCTACACCTTC.

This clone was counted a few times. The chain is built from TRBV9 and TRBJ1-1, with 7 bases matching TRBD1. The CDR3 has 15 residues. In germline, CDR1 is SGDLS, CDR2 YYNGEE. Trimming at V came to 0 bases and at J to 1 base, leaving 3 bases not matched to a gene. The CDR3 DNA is TGTGCCAGCAGCGTAGGAGGGACAGAGAACACTGAAGCTTTCTTT. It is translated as CASSVGGTENTEAFF.

The CDR3: CASMGRGYTEAFF. In DNA form, the CDR3 reads TGTGCCAGTATGGGCAGGGGATACACTGAAGCTTTCTTT. V gene TRBV19 combines with J gene TRBJ1-1; a weak D match, TRBD1 (6 bases). The CDR3 totals 13 residues. Germline CDR1 and CDR2: LNHDA and SQIVND (reference sequence). V lost 7 bases, J lost 3 bases, and 12 bases lay in between.

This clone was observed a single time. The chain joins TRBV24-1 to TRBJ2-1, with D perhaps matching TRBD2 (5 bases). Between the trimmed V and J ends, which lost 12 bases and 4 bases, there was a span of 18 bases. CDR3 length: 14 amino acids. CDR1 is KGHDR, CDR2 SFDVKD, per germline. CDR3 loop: CASSAGPPYNEQFF. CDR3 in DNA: TGTGCCTCGTCTGCGGGCCCTCCATACAATGAGCAGTTCTTC.

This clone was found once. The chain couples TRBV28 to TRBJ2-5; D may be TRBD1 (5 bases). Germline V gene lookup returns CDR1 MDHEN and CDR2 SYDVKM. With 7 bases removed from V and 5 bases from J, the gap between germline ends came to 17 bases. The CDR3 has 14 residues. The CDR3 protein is CASIKGYGRETQYF. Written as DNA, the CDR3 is TGTGCCAGCATCAAGGGGTACGGTCGGGAGACCCAGTACTTC. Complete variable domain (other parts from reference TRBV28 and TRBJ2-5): DVKVTQSSRYLVKRTGEKVFLECVQDMDHENMFWYRQDPGLGLRLIYFSYDVKMKEKGDIPEGYSVSREKKERFSLILESASTNQTSMYLCASIKGYGRETQYFGPGTRLLVL.

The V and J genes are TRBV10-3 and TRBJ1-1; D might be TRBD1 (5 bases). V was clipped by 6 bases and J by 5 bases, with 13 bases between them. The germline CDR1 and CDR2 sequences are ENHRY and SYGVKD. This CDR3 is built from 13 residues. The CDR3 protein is CAIRGEGWTEAFF. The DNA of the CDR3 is TGTGCCATCAGGGGGGAGGGTTGGACTGAAGCTTTCTTT.

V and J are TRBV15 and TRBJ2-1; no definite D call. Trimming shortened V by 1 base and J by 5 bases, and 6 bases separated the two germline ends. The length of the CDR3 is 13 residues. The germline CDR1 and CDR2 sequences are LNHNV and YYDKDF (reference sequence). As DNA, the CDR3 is TGTGCCACCAGCAGAGTCCTAAACAATGAGCAGTTCTTC. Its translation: CATSRVLNNEQFF.

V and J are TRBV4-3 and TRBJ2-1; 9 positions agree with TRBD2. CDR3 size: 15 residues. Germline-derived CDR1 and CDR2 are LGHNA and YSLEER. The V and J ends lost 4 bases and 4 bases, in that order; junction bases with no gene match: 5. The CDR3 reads CASSPSTSGYNEQFF. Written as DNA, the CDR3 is TGCGCCAGCAGCCCCTCGACTAGCGGTTACAATGAGCAGTTCTTC.

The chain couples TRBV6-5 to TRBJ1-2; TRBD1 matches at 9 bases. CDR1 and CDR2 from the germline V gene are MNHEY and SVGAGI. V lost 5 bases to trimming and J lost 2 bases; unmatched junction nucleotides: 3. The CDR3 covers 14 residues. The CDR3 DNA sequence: TGTGCCAGCAGTCGCACAGGGGGCAACTATGGCTACACCTTC. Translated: CASSRTGGNYGYTF.

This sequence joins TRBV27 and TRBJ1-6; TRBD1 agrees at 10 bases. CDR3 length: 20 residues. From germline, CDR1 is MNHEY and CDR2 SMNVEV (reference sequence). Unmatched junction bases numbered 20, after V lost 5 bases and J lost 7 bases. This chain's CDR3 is CASSPSDPTRQGAGNSPLHF. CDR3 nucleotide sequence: TGTGCCAGCAGTCCCTCCGACCCGACACGACAGGGGGCAGGAAATTCACCCCTCCACTTT.

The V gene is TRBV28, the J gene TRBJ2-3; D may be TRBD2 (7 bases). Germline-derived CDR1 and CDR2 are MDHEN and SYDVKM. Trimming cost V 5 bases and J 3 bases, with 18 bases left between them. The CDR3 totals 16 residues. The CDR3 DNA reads TGTGCCAGCAGTCGTACGTGGGGGGGCGGGACAGATACGCAGTATTTT. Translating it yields CASSRTWGGGTDTQYF.